Each of the 19 T cell receptor beta chains below was sequenced from the same sample in a study of CD8+ T cells in alopecia areata (dated by TCRdb to the late 2010s). Libraries were made using the immunoSEQ multiplex PCR assay. To provide template for TCR sequencing, every sample had RNA extracted and reverse transcribed into cDNA. Entries here come from immuneACCESS through TCRdb and include only in-frame sequences with V and J called. Some clones fail to appear in such tables; in the studies checked, an unresolved V gene covers under half of the shortfall, and the cause of the remainder is unknown. The sample records around 200,000 clones, around 58% of which are singletons. Jointly, the top ten make up about 12% of the sample. The time point label on this specimen signifies: less than 25 weeks on oral tofacitinib. The sample's treatment or condition, from its label and the paper: oral pan-JAK inhibitor, 5-10 mg twice daily.

The sample was CD8+ T cells sorted from blood, taken at week 24, from a patient treated with tofacitinib. These receptor sequences come from a human donor with alopecia areata.

The chain couples TRBV6-6 to TRBJ2-5; 11 positions agree with TRBD2. The CDR3 is 16 amino acids. Germline CDR1 is MNHNY and CDR2 is SVGAGI (reference sequence). V shed 6 bases and J 2 bases; nucleotides not matched to a gene: 8. The CDR3 DNA reads as TGTGCCAGCAGCTTTCTACTAGCGGGGGCACAAGAGACCCAGTACTTC. Protein sequence: CASSFLLAGAQETQYF.

This clone has more than one count but fewer than ten. The CDR3 nucleotides read TGCAGCGTTGACGGGGTTTCGGAGACCCAGTACTTC. This codes for CSVDGVSETQYF. The rearrangement joins TRBV29-1 to TRBJ2-5; tentative D call: TRBD2 (5 bases). The CDR3 length is 12 residues. Germline CDR1 is SQVTM and CDR2 is ANQGSEA. Trimming removed 3 bases from V and 5 bases from J, with 10 bases in between.

This clone was seen a handful of times. The chain has TRBV29-1 and TRBJ2-2, with D unclear. Germline V gene lookup returns CDR1 SQVTM and CDR2 ANQGSEA. V was cut by 6 bases and J by 6 bases, with 8 bases left in between. This CDR3 comprises 11 residues. This CDR3 reads CSVNGPGELFF. The CDR3 nucleotides read TGCAGCGTCAATGGACCCGGGGAGCTGTTTTTT.

A remark on this clone: At the DNA level, this CDR3 is encoded by other sequences in the same sample as well. The chain couples TRBV5-6 to TRBJ2-7; D is unresolved. The germline V and J ends were trimmed by 3 bases and 0 bases, with 4 bases remaining between them. Germline V gives CDR1 SGHDT, CDR2 YYEEEE. The CDR3 extends over 12 amino acids. The CDR3 nucleotides are TGTGCCAGCAGCTCAGGCTCCTACGAGCAGTACTTC. Translated, it gives CASSSGSYEQYF.

V and J are TRBV2 and TRBJ2-7, with D perhaps assigned TRBD1 or TRBD2 (6 bases each). This CDR3 comprises 14 residues. Germline CDR1 SNHLY, CDR2 FYNNEI. V gave up 7 bases and J gave up 2 bases, with 15 bases separating them. CDR3 residues: CASIVGGQTYEQYF. Written as DNA, the CDR3 is TGTGCCAGCATAGTGGGGGGCCAGACCTACGAGCAGTACTTC.

This clone came up many times. V gene TRBV13 combines with J gene TRBJ1-5; 7 nucleotides agree with TRBD1. The germline V gene has CDR1 PRHDT and CDR2 FYEKMQ (reference sequence). V lost 5 bases and J lost 2; bases outside the gene matches: 3. This CDR3 has 14 residues. The CDR3 reads CASSTGQGNQPQHF. The CDR3, as DNA: TGTGCCAGCAGCACTGGACAGGGCAATCAGCCCCAGCATTTT.

There are a few counts of this clone. This sequence joins TRBV30 and TRBJ2-1; D may be TRBD1 or TRBD2 (5 bases each). V gave up 0 bases and J gave up 6 bases, with 12 bases separating them. The germline V gene has CDR1 GTSNPN and CDR2 SVGIG (reference sequence). This CDR3 spans 14 amino acids. Here the CDR3 DNA reads TGTGCCTGGAGTGTACTGGGGGACCCCAATGAGCAGTTCTTC. Translated: CAWSVLGDPNEQFF. The entire variable domain, with the rest obtained from reference TRBV30 and TRBJ2-1, is as follows: SQTIHQWPATLVQPVGSPLSLECTVEGTSNPNLYWYRQAAGRGLQLLFYSVGIGQISSEVPQNLSASRPQDRQFILSSKKLLLSDSGFYLCAWSVLGDPNEQFFGPGTRLTVL.

The chain joins TRBV29-1 to TRBJ2-5; 10 bases are shared with TRBD1. V lost 4 bases and J lost 1; bases outside the gene matches: 6. Germline V gene data show CDR1 as SQVTM and CDR2 as ANQGSEA. CDR3 length: 15 residues. The CDR3 DNA reads as TGCAGCGTTGGGGGGACAGGGGCCCTCCAAGAGACCCAGTACTTC. Its protein is CSVGGTGALQETQYF.

The rearrangement links TRBV4-1 to TRBJ1-5; possibly TRBD1 for D (5 bases). The germline gives CDR1 MGHRA, CDR2 YSYEKL. This CDR3 has 14 residues. With 4 bases removed from V and 6 bases from J, the gap between germline ends came to 13 bases. DNA for the CDR3: TGCGCCAGCAGCCGCAGGGAACAGAGTCAGCCCCAGCATTTT. Translated, it gives CASSRREQSQPQHF.

The CDR3 region has the DNA TGTGCCAGCAGTGACGCCTGGGGCTCAGGTTATGCCCAGCATTTT. This encodes CASSDAWGSGYAQHF. V gene TRBV2 combines with J gene TRBJ1-5, with TRBD1 as a possible D gene (5 bases). V was pared by 3 bases and J by 11 bases, with 20 bases between. Germline-derived CDR1 and CDR2 are SNHLY and FYNNEI. The CDR3 has 15 amino acids.

CDR3 bases: TGTGCCAGCAGCCCCCGGCAAACAGATACGCAGTATTTT. It specifies CASSPRQTDTQYF. V usage is TRBV7-9 and J usage is TRBJ2-3, with no clear D. Looked up from germline, CDR1 is SEHNR and CDR2 is FQNEAQ (reference sequence). The CDR3 loop spans 13 amino acids. Trimming took off 5 bases at V and 3 bases at J, with 9 bases between the two ends.

This chain links TRBV5-1 with TRBJ2-2, with a weak D call TRBD2 (5 bases). V was trimmed by 0 bases and J by 0 bases, leaving 9 bases between them. CDR3 length equals 16 residues. Germline values: CDR1 SGHRS, CDR2 YFSETQ. CDR3 DNA sequence: TGCGCCAGCAGCTTGGCCTGGACTGCGAACACCGGGGAGCTGTTTTTT. Its translation is CASSLAWTANTGELFF.

The chain employs TRBV25-1 and TRBJ1-5; D is unresolved. Trimming pared 4 bases from V and 4 bases from J, leaving 11 bases between. This CDR3 region has 14 residues. Germline V CDR1 and CDR2: MGHDK, SYGVNS. In DNA, the CDR3 is TGTGCCAGCAGTGGACCGTTTCTTAATCAGCCCCAGCATTTT. This codes for CASSGPFLNQPQHF. Full variable domain (missing parts from reference TRBV25-1 and TRBJ1-5): EADIYQTPRYLVIGTGKKITLECSQTMGHDKMYWYQQDPGMELHLIHYSYGVNSTEKGDLSSESTVSRIRTEHFPLTLESARPSHTSQYLCASSGPFLNQPQHFGDGTRLSIL.

The CDR3 loop is CASSYRVYNEQFF. CDR3 sequence (DNA): TGTGCCAGCAGTTACAGGGTCTACAATGAGCAGTTCTTC. The gene calls are TRBV6-5 and TRBJ2-1; D not resolved. The length of the CDR3 is 13 residues. Germline V gene sequence: CDR1 MNHEY, CDR2 SVGAGI. Between the trimmed V and J ends, which lost 2 bases and 3 bases, there was a span of 5 bases.

On this clone: Within the sample, other DNA sequences also encode this same CDR3. The chain has TRBV13 and TRBJ2-3, with 7 bases lining up with TRBD2. The V segment lost 10 bases and the J segment 1 base; nucleotides outside the gene matches: 8. Looked up from germline, CDR1 is PRHDT and CDR2 is FYEKMQ (reference sequence). The CDR3 has 14 amino acids. The CDR3 is CATRRSGGTDTQYF. DNA of the CDR3: TGTGCCACCCGAAGGAGCGGGGGCACAGATACGCAGTATTTT.

The CDR3 loop is CASTHGGNQETQYF. For the CDR3, the DNA is TGCGCCAGCACCCACGGGGGAAATCAAGAGACCCAGTACTTC. The chain couples TRBV5-1 to TRBJ2-5; a possible D gene is TRBD2 (6 bases). Germline V gives CDR1 SGHRS, CDR2 YFSETQ. V lost 6 bases and J 2 bases, leaving 14 bases between the germline ends. The CDR3 has 14 residues.

V and J are TRBV4-1 and TRBJ2-2, with 11 nucleotides matching TRBD2. The germline gives CDR1 MGHRA, CDR2 YSYEKL. V trimming: 4 bases; J trimming: 6 bases; junction bases outside the gene matches: 10. The CDR3 contains 17 residues. The CDR3 region has the DNA TGCGCCAGCAGCCGCGTAGCGGGGGGGCAACGTCCCGGGGAGCTGTTTTTT. Translation gives CASSRVAGGQRPGELFF.

The rearrangement joins TRBV30 to TRBJ1-2; D uncertain. Germline lookup yields CDR1 GTSNPN and CDR2 SVGIG (reference sequence). The CDR3 length is 12 residues. Trimming pared 2 bases from V and 5 bases from J, leaving 9 bases between. CDR3 in DNA: TGTGCCTGGAGTATAGGGATATATGGCTACACCTTC. Its translation is CAWSIGIYGYTF.

The genes are TRBV5-1 and TRBJ2-7; D is undetermined. V dropped 0 bases and J dropped 4 bases, with 8 bases sitting between them. The CDR3 has 13 residues. Germline V gene data show CDR1 as SGHRS and CDR2 as YFSETQ. DNA of the CDR3: TGCGCCAGCAGCTTGGCCAGGAGTTACGAGCAGTACTTC. Its protein is CASSLARSYEQYF.